This entry features one TCR beta chain sequence. Its antigen is unknown. The data belong to a study of response to subunit inactivated influenza vaccine. Study observations and caveats: There was a suggestion from the authors that each seasonal influenza vaccination recruits few new T cells.

In TCRdb, the RT-PCR reads were re-called with MiXCR into one record per CDR3 protein. The sample holds hundreds of thousands of distinct CDR3 sequences, 15% to 19% seen once. The CDR3 covers 15 residues. Germline-derived CDR1 and CDR2 are GTSNPN and SVGIG (reference sequence). The junction had 5 bases not matched to a gene; V was cut back by 0 bases and J by 6 bases. The source material was PBMCs from blood, sampled approximately 12 days after vaccination. The J gene is TRBJ2-1, the V gene TRBV30; 10 nucleotides match TRBD2. The sequence was obtained from a man in his fifties or sixties who received an inactivated influenza vaccine. The CDR3 coding sequence is TGTGCCTGGAGTGTACGATGGACTAGCGGCAATGAGCAGTTCTTC. Amino acid sequence: CAWSVRWTSGNEQFF.